The entry below gives a single T cell receptor (beta chain) sequence along with its context. All enrollees were roughly 18 to 89 years old and from 24 US areas. V lost 7 bases, J lost 3 bases, and 8 bases stayed unmatched. Germline V CDR1 and CDR2: SGHNT, YENEEA. The CDR3 loop spans 15 amino acids. TCRdb keeps only in-frame clones here, not all; method: immunoSEQ multiplex PCR. The repertoire holds 200,000 or so clones, around 85% seen once, with 3% to 4% in the top ten. This sample was taken from a study of blood T cell repertoires in COVID-19. This chain connects TRBV11-3 to TRBJ2-1, with 8 bases identical to TRBD1. The TCR comes from a woman aged 40-49 years with acute COVID-19. Sequenced sample: PBMCs or T cells enriched from blood (not recorded which). The CDR3 coding sequence is TGTGCCAGCACCCCCCGGGACAGGAGCTACAATGAGCAGTTCTTC. It encodes CASTPRDRSYNEQFF.